These 26 T cell receptor beta chains were all obtained from the same sample, sequenced in a study of T cell responses to AZD1222 COVID-19 vaccine. Sequencing was performed with immunoSEQ multiplex PCR; in TCRdb, only in-frame clones are kept and a portion is missing. The table shows about 94,000 clones, with around nine tenths occurring only once. The sample consisted of peripheral blood, taken on day 0 of AZD1222 vaccination. All receptors derive from an adult in good health.

CDR3 residues: CASSFPGQGQNEQFF. The CDR3 region has the DNA TGTGCCAGCAGCTTTCCGGGACAGGGGCAAAATGAGCAGTTCTTC. The chain recombines TRBV7-2 with TRBJ2-1; TRBD1 matches 10 bases. The V gene end was trimmed by 3 bases and the J gene end by 7 bases; junction bases not matched to a gene: 6. This CDR3 is 15 amino acids long. Looked up from germline, CDR1 is SGHTA and CDR2 is FQGNSA.

The rearrangement joins TRBV12-3 or TRBV12-4 to TRBJ1-3, with 9 positions matching TRBD1. With 6 bases clipped from V and 4 bases from J, the junction kept 1 base outside the gene matches. This CDR3 has 13 residues. The CDR3 DNA sequence: TGTGCCAGCAGCGGGACAGGGGGAAACACCATATATTTT. Its protein is CASSGTGGNTIYF.

This clone was observed a handful of times. The CDR3 region is CASSAAQVGGPLHF. In DNA, the CDR3 is TGTGCCAGCAGTGCAGCTCAGGTTGGCGGACCCCTCCACTTT. J is TRBJ1-6 and V is TRBV25-1; D not resolved. V dropped 4 bases and J dropped 12 bases, with 16 bases sitting between them. Germline CDR1 is MGHDK and CDR2 is SYGVNS. CDR3 length: 14 amino acids.

The J gene is TRBJ2-7, the V gene TRBV6-2 or TRBV6-3; D ambiguous. V shed 6 bases and J shed 2 bases, with 5 bases lying between them. This CDR3 is 11 amino acids long. Germline loops: CDR1 MNHEY, CDR2 SVGEGT. The CDR3, as DNA: TGTGCCAGCAGCTCCGCCTACGAGCAGTACTTC. Amino acid sequence: CASSSAYEQYF.

This clone was detected only a few times. The chain couples TRBV7-2 to TRBJ2-7; perhaps TRBD2 as D (6 bases). The CDR3 has 15 residues. V lost 4 bases, J lost 2 bases, and 15 bases lay in between. Per germline, CDR1 SGHTA and CDR2 FQGNSA. CDR3 amino acids: CASSSASGGAYEQYF. The CDR3 region has the DNA TGTGCCAGCAGCTCCGCTTCCGGAGGGGCCTACGAGCAGTACTTC.

This clone was observed a handful of times. The chain recombines TRBV19 with TRBJ1-4; no firm D call. This CDR3 spans 12 amino acids. V lost 10 bases, J lost 6 bases, and 12 bases lay in between. Germline CDR1 reads LNHDA; CDR2 reads SQIVND (reference sequence). In nucleotides, the CDR3 is TGTGCCACCTCGGACCGCGATGAAAAACTGTTTTTT. Protein sequence: CATSDRDEKLFF.

The rearrangement joins TRBV18 to TRBJ2-3, with no clear D. Germline V gene sequence: CDR1 KGHSH, CDR2 LQKENI. The CDR3 runs 12 residues. The V gene lost 6 bases and the J gene lost 3 bases, with 7 bases spanning the gap. The CDR3 sequence is CASSTTTDTQYF. CDR3 DNA sequence: TGTGCCAGCTCGACGACTACAGATACGCAGTATTTT.

CDR3 in DNA: TGTGCCAGCAGCTTACAATCTGGCTACACCTTC. This encodes CASSLQSGYTF. The chain carries TRBV7-6 and TRBJ1-2; D is ambiguous. The CDR3 is 11 amino acids. V was clipped by 2 bases and J by 7 bases, with 5 bases between them. Germline assignment: CDR1 SGHVS and CDR2 FNYEAQ.

The rearrangement joins TRBV6-1 to TRBJ1-1; D remains ambiguous. Trimming left V 3 bases short and J 3 bases short, with 11 bases between. The CDR3 is made up of 14 amino acids. Germline V gives CDR1 MNHNS, CDR2 SASEGT. The CDR3 protein is CASSDVRGDTEAFF. The CDR3 DNA reads TGTGCCAGCAGTGATGTGAGAGGAGACACTGAAGCTTTCTTT.

This chain uses TRBV18 with TRBJ2-1; 8 bases line up with TRBD2. The V gene's germline CDR1 is KGHSH and CDR2 LQKENI. Trimming took 2 bases from V and 7 from J; bases not matched to a gene: 7. CDR3 size: 15 residues. The CDR3 DNA reads TGTGCCAGCTCACCATTCCCTGCTAGCGGGAATGAGCAGTTCTTC. Amino acid sequence: CASSPFPASGNEQFF.

This chain uses TRBV3-1 (or the pseudogene TRBV3-2) with TRBJ1-1, with D hard to call. Germline CDR1 LGHDT, CDR2 YNNKEL (reference sequence). V was cut by 0 bases and J by 5 bases, with 7 bases left in between. There are 13 residues in the CDR3. CDR3 coding DNA: TGTGCCAGCAGCCAAGATGAGGTAACTGAAGCTTTCTTT. This encodes CASSQDEVTEAFF.

V is TRBV6-5 and J is TRBJ2-7, with D hard to call. Per the germline V gene, CDR1 is MNHEY and CDR2 is SVGAGI. The V end lost 7 bases, the J end lost 3 bases, and 7 bases lay between the germline ends. The CDR3 sequence is 11 residues long. CDR3 sequence reads: CASIPYYEQYF. CDR3 coding DNA: TGTGCCAGCATCCCGTACTACGAGCAGTACTTC.

This chain joins TRBV24-1 and TRBJ2-3; 8 bases align to TRBD2. The CDR3 totals 14 residues. Germline trimming cut 5 bases from V and 4 bases from J; bases unmatched to any gene: 4. Germline V gives CDR1 KGHDR, CDR2 SFDVKD. The CDR3 is CATSGAGVPDTQYF. The CDR3 region has the DNA TGTGCCACCAGTGGAGCGGGGGTCCCAGATACGCAGTATTTT.

The chain is built from TRBV11-2 and TRBJ1-3, with TRBD1 identical over 7 bases. The CDR3 consists of 17 residues. Germline V gene sequence: CDR1 SGHAT, CDR2 FQNNGV. With 4 bases clipped from V and 2 bases from J, the junction kept 11 bases outside the gene matches. The CDR3 region has the DNA TGTGCCAGCAGCTCACGACAGGGCGTTCGGCCTGGAAACACCATATATTTT. This encodes CASSSRQGVRPGNTIYF. The whole variable domain, filled in from reference TRBV11-2 and TRBJ1-3, reads EAGVAQSPRYKIIEKRQSVAFWCNPISGHATLYWYQQILGQGPKLLIQFQNNGVVDDSQLPKDRFSAERLKGVDSTLKIQPAKLEDSAVYLCASSSRQGVRPGNTIYFGEGSWLTVV.

The chain carries TRBV4-2 and TRBJ1-2; D may be TRBD1 (5 bases). The germline gives CDR1 LGHNA, CDR2 YNFKEQ. V shed 0 bases and J shed 7 bases, with 15 bases lying between them. CDR3 length: 15 amino acids. The CDR3: CASSQEGGGRSGYTF. Written as DNA, the CDR3 is TGTGCCAGCAGCCAAGAGGGGGGAGGGAGGAGTGGCTACACCTTC.

This chain uses TRBV29-1 with TRBJ2-2, with D tentatively TRBD1 (5 bases). The CDR3 totals 12 residues. CDR1 is SQVTM and CDR2 is ANQGSEA in the germline V gene. Trimming took off 5 bases at V and 4 bases at J, with 8 bases between the two ends. The CDR3 is CSVWQGTGELFF. CDR3 nucleotides: TGCAGCGTTTGGCAGGGCACCGGGGAGCTGTTTTTT.

The chain uses TRBV5-4 and TRBJ2-7; D call uncertain. Germline V gene data show CDR1 as SGHNT and CDR2 as YYREEE (reference sequence). The V end was cut by 0 bases, the J end by 7 bases, with 8 bases between. The CDR3 extends over 12 amino acids. The CDR3 coding sequence is TGTGCCAGCAGCTTGGGGCTCCAAGAGCAGTACTTC. Residues: CASSLGLQEQYF.

V usage is TRBV5-1 and J usage is TRBJ2-5; 8 nucleotides align to TRBD2. The CDR3 extends over 14 amino acids. V shed 0 bases and J 7 bases; nucleotides not matched to a gene: 5. Germline CDR1 is SGHRS and CDR2 is YFSETQ. CDR3: CASSLGSGAGTQYF. CDR3 nucleotides: TGCGCCAGCAGCTTGGGTAGCGGGGCCGGGACCCAGTACTTC. The variable domain in full, completed from reference TRBV5-1 and TRBJ2-5, reads KAGVTQTPRYLIKTRGQQVTLSCSPISGHRSVSWYQQTPGQGLQFLFEYFSETQRNKGNFPGRFSGRQFSNSRSEMNVSTLELGDSALYLCASSLGSGAGTQYFGPGTRLLVL.

The chain recombines TRBV9 with TRBJ1-2; 7 bases align to TRBD1. The germline V gene encodes CDR1 SGDLS and CDR2 YYNGEE. With 0 bases clipped from V and 0 bases from J, the junction kept 2 bases outside the gene matches. The CDR3 is 15 amino acids. The chain's CDR3 is CASSVETGTNYGYTF. CDR3 DNA sequence: TGTGCCAGCAGCGTAGAGACAGGGACTAACTATGGCTACACCTTC. Filled out from reference TRBV9 and TRBJ1-2, the complete variable domain reads DSGVTQTPKHLITATGQRVTLRCSPRSGDLSVYWYQQSLDQGLQFLIQYYNGEERAKGNILERFSAQQFPDLHSELNLSSLELGDSALYFCASSVETGTNYGYTFGSGTRLTVV.

The gene calls are TRBV19 and TRBJ2-7; D not certain. The germline V gene has CDR1 LNHDA and CDR2 SQIVND (reference sequence). Trimming cost V 4 bases and J 3 bases, with 7 bases left between them. This CDR3 comprises 12 residues. The CDR3 region is CASSTPSYEQYF. CDR3 nucleotides: TGTGCCAGTAGTACCCCTAGCTACGAGCAGTACTTC.

The chain has TRBV11-1 and TRBJ2-2, with a tentative D call TRBD1 (5 bases). This CDR3 contains 16 residues. V lost 5 bases and J lost 5, with 18 bases in between. The germline gives CDR1 SGHAT, CDR2 FQDESV (reference sequence). The CDR3 is CASSSQGLSMTGELFF. The CDR3 DNA sequence: TGTGCCAGCAGCAGCCAGGGTTTAAGTATGACCGGGGAGCTGTTTTTT.

This clone was counted once. The V and J genes are TRBV10-2 and TRBJ2-5, with 9 bases aligning to TRBD1. Germline loops: CDR1 WSHSY, CDR2 SAAADI. The CDR3 has 14 residues. The ends lost 3 bases at V and 5 bases at J; junction bases unmatched: 4. The CDR3 protein is CASSDPDRGETQYF. CDR3 in DNA: TGCGCCAGCAGTGACCCCGACAGGGGGGAGACCCAGTACTTC.

V usage is TRBV19 and J usage is TRBJ2-1, with a weak D call TRBD2 (6 bases). Germline V gene lookup returns CDR1 LNHDA and CDR2 SQIVND (reference sequence). Trimming took 3 bases from V and 8 from J, leaving 14 bases between them. The CDR3 totals 14 residues. The CDR3 DNA reads as TGTGCCAGTAGTATGGGGACTCGAGTCGATGAGCAGTTCTTC. Its translation is CASSMGTRVDEQFF.

V gene TRBV30 combines with J gene TRBJ1-4; D perhaps matches TRBD1 (5 bases). Germline loops: CDR1 GTSNPN, CDR2 SVGIG (reference sequence). Trimming left V 2 bases short and J 8 bases short, with 15 bases between. The CDR3 covers 14 residues. The CDR3 loop is CAWSPGSSGEKLFF. CDR3 sequence (DNA): TGTGCCTGGAGTCCGGGATCTTCAGGGGAAAAACTGTTTTTT.

The rearrangement uses TRBV19 and TRBJ2-1; possibly TRBD1 or TRBD2 for D (6 bases each). CDR3 size: 15 residues. Germline CDR1 LNHDA, CDR2 SQIVND (reference sequence). The V gene lost 4 bases and the J gene lost 7 bases, with 17 bases spanning the gap. The chain's CDR3 is CASSRGWGARNEQFF. The CDR3 DNA follows: TGTGCCAGTAGTAGAGGATGGGGGGCGCGTAATGAGCAGTTCTTC.

This sequence joins TRBV29-1 and TRBJ1-1; possibly TRBD1 for D (6 bases). Trimming pared 4 bases from V and 3 bases from J, leaving 12 bases between. Germline CDR1 SQVTM, CDR2 ANQGSEA. The CDR3 loop spans 13 amino acids. In nucleotides, the CDR3 is TGCAGCGTTGTGGGGGCACCATACACTGAAGCTTTCTTT. Encoded protein: CSVVGAPYTEAFF.